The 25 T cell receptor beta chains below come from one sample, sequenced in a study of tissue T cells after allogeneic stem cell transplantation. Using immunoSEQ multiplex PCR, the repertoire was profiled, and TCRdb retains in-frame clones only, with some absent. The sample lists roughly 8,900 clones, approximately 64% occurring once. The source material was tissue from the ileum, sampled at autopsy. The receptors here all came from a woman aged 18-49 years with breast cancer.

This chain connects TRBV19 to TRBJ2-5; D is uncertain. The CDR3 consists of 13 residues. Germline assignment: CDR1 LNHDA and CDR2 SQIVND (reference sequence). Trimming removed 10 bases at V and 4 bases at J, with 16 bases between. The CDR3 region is CATRDISLETQYF. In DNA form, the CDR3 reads TGTGCCACCCGAGATATTTCCTTAGAGACCCAGTACTTC.

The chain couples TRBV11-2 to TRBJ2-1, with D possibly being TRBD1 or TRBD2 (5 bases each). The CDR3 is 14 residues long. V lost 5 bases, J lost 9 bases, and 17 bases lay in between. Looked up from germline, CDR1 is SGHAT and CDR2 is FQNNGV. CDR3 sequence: CASSIHPGTPEQFF. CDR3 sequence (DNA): TGTGCCAGCAGCATACATCCCGGGACCCCTGAGCAGTTCTTC.

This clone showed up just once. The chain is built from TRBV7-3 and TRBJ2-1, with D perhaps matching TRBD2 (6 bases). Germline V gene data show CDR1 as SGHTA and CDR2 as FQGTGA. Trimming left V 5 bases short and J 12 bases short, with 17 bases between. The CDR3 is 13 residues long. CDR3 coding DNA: TGTGCCAGCAGCGGAGTAAAGGGAGGATGGCAGTTCTTC. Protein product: CASSGVKGGWQFF.

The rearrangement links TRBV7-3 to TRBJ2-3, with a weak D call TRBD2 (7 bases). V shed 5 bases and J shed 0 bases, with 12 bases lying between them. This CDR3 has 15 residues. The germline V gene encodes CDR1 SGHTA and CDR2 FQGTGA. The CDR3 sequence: CASSRGALSTDTQYF. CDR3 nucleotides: TGTGCCAGCAGCCGGGGGGCCCTAAGCACAGATACGCAGTATTTT.

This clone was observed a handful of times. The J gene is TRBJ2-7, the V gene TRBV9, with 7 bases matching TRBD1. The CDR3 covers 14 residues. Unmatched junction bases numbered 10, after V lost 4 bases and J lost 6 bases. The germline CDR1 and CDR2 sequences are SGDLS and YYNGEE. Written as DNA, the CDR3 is TGTGCCAGCAGCAGCGAACAGGGGAGCAGCGAGCAGTACTTC. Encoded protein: CASSSEQGSSEQYF. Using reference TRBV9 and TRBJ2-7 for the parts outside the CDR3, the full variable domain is DSGVTQTPKHLITATGQRVTLRCSPRSGDLSVYWYQQSLDQGLQFLIQYYNGEERAKGNILERFSAQQFPDLHSELNLSSLELGDSALYFCASSSEQGSSEQYFGPGTRLTVT.

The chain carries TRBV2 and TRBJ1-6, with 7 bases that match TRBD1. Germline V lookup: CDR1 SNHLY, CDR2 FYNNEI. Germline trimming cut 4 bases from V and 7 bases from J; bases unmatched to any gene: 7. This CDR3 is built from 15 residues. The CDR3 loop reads CASSGRTGGNSPLHF. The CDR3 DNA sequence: TGTGCCAGCAGTGGCCGGACAGGTGGGAATTCACCCCTCCACTTT.

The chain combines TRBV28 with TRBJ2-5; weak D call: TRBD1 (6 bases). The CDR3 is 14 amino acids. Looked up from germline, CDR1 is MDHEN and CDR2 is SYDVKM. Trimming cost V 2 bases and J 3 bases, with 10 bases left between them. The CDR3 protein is CASSLGGREETQYF. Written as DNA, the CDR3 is TGTGCCAGCAGTTTAGGGGGCAGGGAAGAGACCCAGTACTTC.

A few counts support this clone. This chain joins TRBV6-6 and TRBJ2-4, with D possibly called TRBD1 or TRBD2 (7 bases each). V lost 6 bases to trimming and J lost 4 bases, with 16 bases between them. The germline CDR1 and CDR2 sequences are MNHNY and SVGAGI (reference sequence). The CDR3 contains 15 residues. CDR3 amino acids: CASRQQGEGKNIQYF. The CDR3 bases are TGTGCCAGCAGACAGCAGGGGGAGGGAAAAAACATTCAGTACTTC.

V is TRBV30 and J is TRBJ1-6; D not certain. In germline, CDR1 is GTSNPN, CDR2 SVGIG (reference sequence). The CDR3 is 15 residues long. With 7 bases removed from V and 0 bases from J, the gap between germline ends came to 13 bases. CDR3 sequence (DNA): TGTGCCTCAAAGGGAGGGAGCTCCTATAATTCACCCCTCCACTTT. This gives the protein CASKGGSSYNSPLHF.

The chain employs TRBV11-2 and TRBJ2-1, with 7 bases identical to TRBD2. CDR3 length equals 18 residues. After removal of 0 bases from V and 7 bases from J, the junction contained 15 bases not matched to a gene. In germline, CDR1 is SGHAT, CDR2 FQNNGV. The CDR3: CASSLDQFGEGRKNEQFF. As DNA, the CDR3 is TGTGCCAGCAGCTTAGACCAATTTGGGGAGGGCCGAAAGAATGAGCAGTTCTTC.

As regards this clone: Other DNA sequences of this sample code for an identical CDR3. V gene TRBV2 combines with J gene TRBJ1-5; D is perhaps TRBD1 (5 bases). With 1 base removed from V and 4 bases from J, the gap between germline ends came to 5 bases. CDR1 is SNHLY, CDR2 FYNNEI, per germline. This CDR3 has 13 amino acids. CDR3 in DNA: TGTGCCAGCAGTGAAGAGGGGAATCAGCCCCAGCATTTT. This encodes CASSEEGNQPQHF.

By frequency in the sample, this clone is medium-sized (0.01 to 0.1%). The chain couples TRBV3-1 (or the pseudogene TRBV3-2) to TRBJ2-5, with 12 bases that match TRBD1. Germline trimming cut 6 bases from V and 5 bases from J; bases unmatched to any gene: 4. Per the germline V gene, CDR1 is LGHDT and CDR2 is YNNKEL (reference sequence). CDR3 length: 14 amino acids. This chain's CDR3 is CASSRDRGQETQYF. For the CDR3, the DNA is TGTGCCAGCAGTCGGGACAGGGGGCAGGAGACCCAGTACTTC.

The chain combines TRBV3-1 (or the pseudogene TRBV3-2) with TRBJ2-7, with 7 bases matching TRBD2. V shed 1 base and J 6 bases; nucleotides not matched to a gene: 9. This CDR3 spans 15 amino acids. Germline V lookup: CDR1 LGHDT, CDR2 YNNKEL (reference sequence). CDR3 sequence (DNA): TGTGCCAGCAGCCAAGGGGCTAGCGGAAACTCCGAGCAGTACTTC. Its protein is CASSQGASGNSEQYF.

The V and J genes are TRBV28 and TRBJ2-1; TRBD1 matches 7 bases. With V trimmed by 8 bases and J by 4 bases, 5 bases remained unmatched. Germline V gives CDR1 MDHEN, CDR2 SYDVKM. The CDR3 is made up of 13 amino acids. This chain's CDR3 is CASRGQIYNEQFF. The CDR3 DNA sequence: TGTGCCAGCCGGGGACAGATTTACAATGAGCAGTTCTTC.

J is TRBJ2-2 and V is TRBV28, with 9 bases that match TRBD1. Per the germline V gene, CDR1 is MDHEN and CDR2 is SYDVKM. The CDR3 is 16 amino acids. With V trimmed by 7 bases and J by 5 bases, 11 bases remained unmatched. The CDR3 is CASKLTGGDYTGELFF. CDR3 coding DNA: TGTGCCAGCAAATTGACAGGGGGTGATTATACCGGGGAGCTGTTTTTT.

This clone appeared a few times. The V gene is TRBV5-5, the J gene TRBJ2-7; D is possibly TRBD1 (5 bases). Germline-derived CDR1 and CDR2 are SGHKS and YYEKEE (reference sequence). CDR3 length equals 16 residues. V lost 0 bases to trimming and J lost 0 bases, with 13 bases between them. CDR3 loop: CASSLGGQLSSYEQYF. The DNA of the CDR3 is TGTGCCAGCAGCTTGGGGGGCCAGCTAAGCTCCTACGAGCAGTACTTC.

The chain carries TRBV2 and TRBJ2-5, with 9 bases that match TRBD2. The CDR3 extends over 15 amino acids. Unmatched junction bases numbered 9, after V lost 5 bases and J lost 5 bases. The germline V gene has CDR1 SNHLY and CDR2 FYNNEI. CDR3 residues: CASSPLTSGRETQYF. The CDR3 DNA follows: TGTGCCAGCAGTCCCCTAACTAGCGGGCGGGAGACCCAGTACTTC.

This CDR3 is CASDRVGTEAFF. In DNA form, the CDR3 reads TGTGCCAGCGACAGGGTCGGTACTGAAGCTTTCTTT. J is TRBJ1-1 and V is TRBV7-2; 7 bases are shared with TRBD1. V gave up 8 bases and J gave up 5 bases; unmatched junction bases: 5. The CDR3 is made up of 12 amino acids. Germline CDR1 and CDR2: SGHTA and FQGNSA.

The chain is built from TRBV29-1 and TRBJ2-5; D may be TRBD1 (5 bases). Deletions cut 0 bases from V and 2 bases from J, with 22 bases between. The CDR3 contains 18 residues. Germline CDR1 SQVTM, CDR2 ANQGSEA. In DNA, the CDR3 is TGCAGCGTTGAAGAAACCCTCGTAGTAGGCAGGGTGCAAGAGACCCAGTACTTC. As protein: CSVEETLVVGRVQETQYF.

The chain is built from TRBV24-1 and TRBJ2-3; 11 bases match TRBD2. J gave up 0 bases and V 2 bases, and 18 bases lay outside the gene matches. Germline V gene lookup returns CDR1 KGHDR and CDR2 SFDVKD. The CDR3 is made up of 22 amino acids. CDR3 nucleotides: TGTGCCACCAGTGATTCCCTTGCCGACAGGCCGGGACTAGCGGTTAGCACAGATACGCAGTATTTT. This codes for CATSDSLADRPGLAVSTDTQYF.

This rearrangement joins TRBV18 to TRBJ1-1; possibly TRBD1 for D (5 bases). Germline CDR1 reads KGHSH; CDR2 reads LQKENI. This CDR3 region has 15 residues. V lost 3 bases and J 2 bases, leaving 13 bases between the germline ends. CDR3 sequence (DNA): TGTGCCAGCTCACCGGGGGTCAGGTTTAACACTGAAGCTTTCTTT. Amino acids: CASSPGVRFNTEAFF.

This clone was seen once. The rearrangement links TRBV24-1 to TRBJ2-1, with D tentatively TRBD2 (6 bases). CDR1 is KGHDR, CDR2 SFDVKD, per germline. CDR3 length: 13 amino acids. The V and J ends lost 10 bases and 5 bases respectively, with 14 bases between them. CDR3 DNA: TGTGCCACTGGGGACGGACTACACAATGAGCAGTTCTTC. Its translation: CATGDGLHNEQFF.

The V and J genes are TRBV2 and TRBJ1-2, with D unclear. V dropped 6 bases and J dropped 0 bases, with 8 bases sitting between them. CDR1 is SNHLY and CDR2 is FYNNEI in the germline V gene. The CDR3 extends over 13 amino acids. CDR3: CASRTAANYGYTF. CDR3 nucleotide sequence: TGTGCCAGCAGGACGGCAGCTAACTATGGCTACACCTTC. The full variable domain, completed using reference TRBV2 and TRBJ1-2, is EPEVTQTPSHQVTQMGQEVILRCVPISNHLYFYWYRQILGQKVEFLVSFYNNEISEKSEIFDDQFSVERPDGSNFTLKIRSTKLEDSAMYFCASRTAANYGYTFGSGTRLTVV.

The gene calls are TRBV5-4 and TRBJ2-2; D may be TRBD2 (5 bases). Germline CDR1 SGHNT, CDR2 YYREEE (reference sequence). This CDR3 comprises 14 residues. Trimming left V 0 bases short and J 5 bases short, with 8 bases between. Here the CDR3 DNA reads TGTGCCAGCAGCTTGGTCTGGACTACCGGGGAGCTGTTTTTT. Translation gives CASSLVWTTGELFF.

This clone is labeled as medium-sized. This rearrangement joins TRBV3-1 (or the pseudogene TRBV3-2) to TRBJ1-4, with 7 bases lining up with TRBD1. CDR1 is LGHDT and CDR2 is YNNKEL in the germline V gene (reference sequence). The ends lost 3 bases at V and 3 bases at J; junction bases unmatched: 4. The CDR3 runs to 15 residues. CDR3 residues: CASSQMTGPNEKLFF. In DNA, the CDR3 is TGTGCCAGCAGCCAGATGACAGGGCCTAATGAAAAACTGTTTTTT.